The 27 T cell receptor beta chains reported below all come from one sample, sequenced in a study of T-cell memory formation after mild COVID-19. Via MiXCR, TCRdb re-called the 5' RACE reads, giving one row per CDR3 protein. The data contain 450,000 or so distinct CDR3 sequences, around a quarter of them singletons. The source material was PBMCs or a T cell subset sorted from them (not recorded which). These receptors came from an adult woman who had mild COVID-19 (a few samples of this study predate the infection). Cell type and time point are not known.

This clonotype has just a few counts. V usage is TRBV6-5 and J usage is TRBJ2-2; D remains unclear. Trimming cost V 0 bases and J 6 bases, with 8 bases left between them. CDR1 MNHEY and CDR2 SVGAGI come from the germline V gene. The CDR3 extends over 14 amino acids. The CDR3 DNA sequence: TGTGCCAGCAGTTACTCGGGGTGGGCCGGGGAGCTGTTTTTT. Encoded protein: CASSYSGWAGELFF.

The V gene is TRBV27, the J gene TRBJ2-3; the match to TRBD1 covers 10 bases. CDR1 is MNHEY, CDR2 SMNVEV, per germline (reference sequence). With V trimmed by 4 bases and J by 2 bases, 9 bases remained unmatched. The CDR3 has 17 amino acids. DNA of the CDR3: TGTGCCAGCAGTTGGACAGGGGGTTCTCTTTACACAGATACGCAGTATTTT. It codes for CASSWTGGSLYTDTQYF.

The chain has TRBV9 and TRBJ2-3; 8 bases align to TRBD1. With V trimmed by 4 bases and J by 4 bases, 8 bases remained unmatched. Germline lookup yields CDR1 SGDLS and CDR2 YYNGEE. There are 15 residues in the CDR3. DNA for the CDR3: TGTGCCAGCAGCCCAGGGGGCCATCCGCCAGATACGCAGTATTTT. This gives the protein CASSPGGHPPDTQYF.

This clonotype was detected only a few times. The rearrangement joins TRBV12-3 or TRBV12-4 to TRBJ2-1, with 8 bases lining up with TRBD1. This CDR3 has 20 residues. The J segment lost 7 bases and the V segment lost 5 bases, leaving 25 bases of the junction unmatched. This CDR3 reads CASSQPRDRRIRGAGNEQFF. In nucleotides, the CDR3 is TGTGCCAGCAGTCAACCCCGGGACAGGAGGATACGGGGCGCCGGGAATGAGCAGTTCTTC.

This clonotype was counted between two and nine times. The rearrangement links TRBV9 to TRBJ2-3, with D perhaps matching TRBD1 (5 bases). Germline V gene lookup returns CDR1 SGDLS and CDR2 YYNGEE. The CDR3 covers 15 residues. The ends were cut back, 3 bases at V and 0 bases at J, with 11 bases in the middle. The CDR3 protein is CASSGATASTDTQYF. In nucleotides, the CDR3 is TGTGCCAGCAGCGGCGCGACAGCTAGCACAGATACGCAGTATTTT.

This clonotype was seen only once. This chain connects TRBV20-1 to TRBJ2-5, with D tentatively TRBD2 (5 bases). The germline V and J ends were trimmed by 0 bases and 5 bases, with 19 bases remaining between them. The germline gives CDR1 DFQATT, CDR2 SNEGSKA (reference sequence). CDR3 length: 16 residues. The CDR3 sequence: CSARDESGTTGETQYF. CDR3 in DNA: TGCAGTGCTAGAGATGAGTCGGGCACCACGGGGGAGACCCAGTACTTC.

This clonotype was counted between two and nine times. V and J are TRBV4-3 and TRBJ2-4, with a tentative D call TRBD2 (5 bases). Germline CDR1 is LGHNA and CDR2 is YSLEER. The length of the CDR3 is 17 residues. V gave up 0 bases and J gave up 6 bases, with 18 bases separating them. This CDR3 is CASSQEGRSGHGNIQYF. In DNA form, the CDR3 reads TGCGCCAGCAGCCAAGAAGGTCGCAGCGGTCATGGAAACATTCAGTACTTC.

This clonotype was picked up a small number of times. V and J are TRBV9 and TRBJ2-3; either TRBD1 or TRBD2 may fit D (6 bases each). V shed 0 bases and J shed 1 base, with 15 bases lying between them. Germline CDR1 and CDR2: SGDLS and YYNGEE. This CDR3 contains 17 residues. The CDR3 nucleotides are TGTGCCAGCAGCGTAGACTGGGGGGCCGAAGGCACAGATACGCAGTATTTT. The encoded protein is CASSVDWGAEGTDTQYF.

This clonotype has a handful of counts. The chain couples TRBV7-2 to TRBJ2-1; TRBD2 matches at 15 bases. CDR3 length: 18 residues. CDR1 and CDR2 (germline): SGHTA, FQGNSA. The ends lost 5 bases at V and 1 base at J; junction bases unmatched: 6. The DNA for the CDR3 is TGTGCCAGCAGCGCGGGACTAGCGGGAGGTTGGTCCTACAATGAGCAGTTCTTC. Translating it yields CASSAGLAGGWSYNEQFF.

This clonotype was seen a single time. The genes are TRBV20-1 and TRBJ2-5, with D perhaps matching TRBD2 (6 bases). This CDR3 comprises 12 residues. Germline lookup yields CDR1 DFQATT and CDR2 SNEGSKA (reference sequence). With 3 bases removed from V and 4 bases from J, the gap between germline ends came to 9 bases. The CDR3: CSARPSAETQYF. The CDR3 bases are TGCAGTGCTAGGCCTAGCGCAGAGACCCAGTACTTC.

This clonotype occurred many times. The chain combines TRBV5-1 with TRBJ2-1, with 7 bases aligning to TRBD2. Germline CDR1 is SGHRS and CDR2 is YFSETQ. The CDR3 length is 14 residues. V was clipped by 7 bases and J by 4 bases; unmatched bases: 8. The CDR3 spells CASSVAGIYNEQFF. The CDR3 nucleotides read TGCGCCAGCTCCGTAGCGGGCATATACAATGAGCAGTTCTTC.

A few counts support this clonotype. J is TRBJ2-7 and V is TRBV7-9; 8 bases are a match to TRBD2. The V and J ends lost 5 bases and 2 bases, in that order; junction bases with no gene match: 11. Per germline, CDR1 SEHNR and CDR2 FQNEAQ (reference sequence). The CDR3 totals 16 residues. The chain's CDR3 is CASSPRDFSGTYEQYF. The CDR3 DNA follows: TGTGCCAGCAGCCCCCGGGATTTTAGCGGGACCTACGAGCAGTACTTC.

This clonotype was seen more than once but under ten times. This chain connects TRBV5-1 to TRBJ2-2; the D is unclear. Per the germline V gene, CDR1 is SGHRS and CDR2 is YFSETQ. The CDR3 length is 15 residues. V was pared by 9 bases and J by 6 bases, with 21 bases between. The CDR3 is CATSISFPPPGELFF. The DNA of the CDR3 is TGCGCCACCTCGATTAGCTTTCCTCCTCCCGGGGAGCTGTTTTTT.

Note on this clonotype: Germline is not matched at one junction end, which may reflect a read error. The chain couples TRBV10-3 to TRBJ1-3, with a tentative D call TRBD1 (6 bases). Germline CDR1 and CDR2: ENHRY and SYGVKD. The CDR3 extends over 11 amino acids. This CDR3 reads CAISELGTPHF. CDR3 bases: TGTGCCATCAGTGAGTTGGGGACACCGCATTTT.

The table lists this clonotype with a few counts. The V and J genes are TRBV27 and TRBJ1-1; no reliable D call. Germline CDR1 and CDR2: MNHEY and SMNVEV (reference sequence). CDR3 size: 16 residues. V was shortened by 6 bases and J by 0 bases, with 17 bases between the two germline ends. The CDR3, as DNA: TGTGCCAGCAGCCTCTTCAGCGGGGTTATGAACACTGAAGCTTTCTTT. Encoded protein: CASSLFSGVMNTEAFF.

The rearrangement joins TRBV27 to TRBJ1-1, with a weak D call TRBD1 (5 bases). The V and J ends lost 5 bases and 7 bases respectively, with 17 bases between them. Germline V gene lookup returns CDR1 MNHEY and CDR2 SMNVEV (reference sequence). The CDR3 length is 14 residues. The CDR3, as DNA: TGTGCCAGCAGTCACCAGGGAGAGACCTATGAAGCTTTCTTT. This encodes CASSHQGETYEAFF.

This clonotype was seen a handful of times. CDR3 in amino acids: CASSLERSTDTQYF. CDR3 in DNA: TGTGCCAGCAGCCTCGAGCGGAGCACAGATACGCAGTATTTT. The J gene is TRBJ2-3, the V gene TRBV12-3 or TRBV12-4; tentative D call: TRBD2 (5 bases). Trimming took off 6 bases at V and 0 bases at J, with 10 bases between the two ends. CDR3 length: 14 residues.

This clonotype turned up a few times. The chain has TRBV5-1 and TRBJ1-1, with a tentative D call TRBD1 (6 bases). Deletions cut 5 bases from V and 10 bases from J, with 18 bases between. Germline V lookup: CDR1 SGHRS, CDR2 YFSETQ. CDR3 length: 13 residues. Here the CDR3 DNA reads TGCGCCAGCAGTTCTCGGACAGACGCTCGAGCTTTCTTT. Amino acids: CASSSRTDARAFF.

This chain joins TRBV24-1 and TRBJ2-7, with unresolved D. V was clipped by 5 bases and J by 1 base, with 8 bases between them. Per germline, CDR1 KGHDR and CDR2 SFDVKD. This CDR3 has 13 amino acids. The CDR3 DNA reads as TGTGCCACCAGTGCGGCAGTATCCTACGAGCAGTACTTC. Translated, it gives CATSAAVSYEQYF.

CDR3 sequence reads: CASSPSTVETQYF. CDR3 DNA: TGCGCCAGCAGCCCCTCGACAGTTGAGACCCAGTACTTC. This chain joins TRBV5-1 and TRBJ2-5; tentatively, D is TRBD1 (5 bases). Germline V gene lookup returns CDR1 SGHRS and CDR2 YFSETQ. The CDR3 length is 13 residues. Trimming pared 4 bases from V and 5 bases from J, leaving 12 bases between.

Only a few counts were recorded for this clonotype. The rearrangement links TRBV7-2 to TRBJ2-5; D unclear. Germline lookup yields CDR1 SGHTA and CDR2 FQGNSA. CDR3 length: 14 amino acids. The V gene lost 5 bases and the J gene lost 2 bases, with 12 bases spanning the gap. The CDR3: CASSRAPEQETQYF. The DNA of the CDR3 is TGTGCCAGCAGCAGAGCACCGGAACAAGAGACCCAGTACTTC.

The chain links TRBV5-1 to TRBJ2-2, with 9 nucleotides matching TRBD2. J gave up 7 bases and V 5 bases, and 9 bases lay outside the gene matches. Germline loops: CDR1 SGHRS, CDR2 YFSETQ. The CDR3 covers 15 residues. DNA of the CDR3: TGCGCCAGCAGTACCTCTAGCGGGAATATCGGGGAGCTGTTTTTT. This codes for CASSTSSGNIGELFF.

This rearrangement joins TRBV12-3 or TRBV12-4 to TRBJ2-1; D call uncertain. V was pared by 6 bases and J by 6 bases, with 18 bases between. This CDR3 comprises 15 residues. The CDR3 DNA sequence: TGTGCCAGCAGATCTACTATGAGGCGGACCAATGAGCAGTTCTTC. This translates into CASRSTMRRTNEQFF.

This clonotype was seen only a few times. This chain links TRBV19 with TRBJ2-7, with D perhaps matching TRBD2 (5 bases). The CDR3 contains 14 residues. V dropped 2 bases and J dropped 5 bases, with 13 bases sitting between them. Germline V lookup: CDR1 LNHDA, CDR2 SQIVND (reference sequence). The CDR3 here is CASSIKAFGNEQYF. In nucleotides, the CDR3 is TGTGCCAGTAGTATAAAGGCCTTCGGGAACGAGCAGTACTTC.

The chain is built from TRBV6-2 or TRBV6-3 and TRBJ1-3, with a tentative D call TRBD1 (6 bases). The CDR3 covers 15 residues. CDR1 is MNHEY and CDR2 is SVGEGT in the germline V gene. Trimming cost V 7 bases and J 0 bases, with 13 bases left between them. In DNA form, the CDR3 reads TGTGCCAGCACCGAAGGACAGTTCTCTGGAAACACCATATATTTT. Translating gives CASTEGQFSGNTIYF.

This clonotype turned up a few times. CDR3 in DNA: TGCAGTGTAAGGCGGGGAATTGGGAAAATGAACACTGAAGCTTTCTTT. Translating gives CSVRRGIGKMNTEAFF. The rearrangement joins TRBV20-1 to TRBJ1-1, with unresolved D. CDR3 length: 16 amino acids. V lost 7 bases and J 0 bases, leaving 21 bases between the germline ends. Germline V gene data show CDR1 as DFQATT and CDR2 as SNEGSKA (reference sequence).

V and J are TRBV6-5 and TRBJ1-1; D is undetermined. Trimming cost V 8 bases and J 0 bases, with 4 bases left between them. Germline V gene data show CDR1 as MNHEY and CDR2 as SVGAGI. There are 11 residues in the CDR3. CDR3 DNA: TGTGCCAGCGTCGTGAACACTGAAGCTTTCTTT. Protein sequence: CASVVNTEAFF.